One and the same sample provided the 18 T cell receptor beta chains below, sequenced in a study of human T cells and chemical hapten exposure. Stated time point: patch test 1, 2 weeks after DPC sensitization. Treatment described: therapeutic diphenylcyclopropenone sensitization with weekly scalp DPC. TCRdb redid the calling of the RACE reads with MiXCR, one entry per CDR3 protein. The sample holds some 110,000 distinct CDR3 sequences, about 12% seen once. The input for sequencing was whole blood, taken in connection with sensitization to the hapten diphenylcyclopropenone (DPC). These receptors were taken from a woman between 45 and 60 years old with alopecia areata. Some clones in this sample may be carry-over from other donors' samples.

This clonotype is a singleton in its sample. The gene calls are TRBV4-1 and TRBJ1-2; possible D gene TRBD1, 5 bases. V lost 0 bases and J 3 bases, leaving 8 bases between the germline ends. The CDR3 extends over 14 amino acids. Germline V lookup: CDR1 MGHRA, CDR2 YSYEKL. CDR3 bases: TGCGCCAGCAGCCAAGATAGGGGCGACTATGGCTACACCTTC. It specifies CASSQDRGDYGYTF.

This clonotype was counted many times. V usage is TRBV7-9 and J usage is TRBJ2-7; no clear D gene. Germline V gene sequence: CDR1 SEHNR, CDR2 FQNEAQ (reference sequence). CDR3 length: 12 amino acids. Trimming cost V 2 bases and J 4 bases, with 6 bases left between them. The CDR3 loop is CASSLTAYEQYF. Written as DNA, the CDR3 is TGTGCCAGCAGCTTAACAGCTTACGAGCAGTACTTC.

This clonotype has only a few counts. The chain couples TRBV5-1 to TRBJ2-1; TRBD1 agrees at 9 bases. The J segment lost 2 bases and the V segment lost 5 bases, leaving 8 bases of the junction unmatched. Germline CDR1 and CDR2: SGHRS and YFSETQ. The CDR3 runs 16 residues. The CDR3 reads CASSYGQGSPYNEQFF. The CDR3 DNA follows: TGCGCCAGCAGTTACGGACAGGGGAGTCCCTACAATGAGCAGTTCTTC.

The V and J genes are TRBV5-6 and TRBJ2-1, with a possible D match to TRBD1 (5 bases). The CDR3 length is 15 residues. V was shortened by 4 bases and J by 3 bases, with 14 bases between the two germline ends. The V gene's germline CDR1 is SGHDT and CDR2 YYEEEE. The CDR3 sequence: CASSLDRLSYNEQFF. The CDR3 bases are TGTGCCAGCAGCCTTGACAGATTGAGCTACAATGAGCAGTTCTTC.

This clonotype was detected ten times or more. A read error may produce the germline difference seen at one junction end. V gene TRBV19 combines with J gene TRBJ1-5; D is perhaps TRBD1 (6 bases). The CDR3 totals 15 residues. Germline values: CDR1 LNHDA, CDR2 SQIVND (reference sequence). DNA for the CDR3: TGTGCCAGTAGTAGGTCCGGGACAAGCAATCAACCCCAGCATTTT. It codes for CASSRSGTSNQPQHF. The whole variable domain, filled in from reference TRBV19 and TRBJ1-5, reads DGGITQSPKYLFRKEGQNVTLSCEQNLNHDAMYWYRQDPGQGLRLIYYSQIVNDFQKGDIAEGYSVSREKKESFPLTVTSAQKNPTAFYLCASSRSGTSNQPQHFGDGTRLSIL.

The sample holds many counts of this clonotype. This chain joins TRBV7-9 and TRBJ1-2; TRBD1 matches 8 bases. With V trimmed by 5 bases and J by 10 bases, 12 bases remained unmatched. The CDR3 extends over 14 amino acids. Per germline, CDR1 SEHNR and CDR2 FQNEAQ (reference sequence). The CDR3 sequence is CASSPGPGTGSYTF. CDR3 coding DNA: TGTGCCAGCAGCCCCGGTCCCGGGACAGGTTCCTACACCTTC.

This clonotype was seen many times. The rearrangement links TRBV6-2 or TRBV6-3 to TRBJ1-5; TRBD1 matches 11 bases. Germline CDR1 is MNHEY and CDR2 is SVGEGT. This CDR3 contains 16 residues. J lost 6 bases, V lost 2 bases, and 6 bases had no gene match. The DNA of the CDR3 is TGTGCCAGCAGTTACGGGGACAGGGGGTTAGGTCAGCCCCAGCATTTT. Its translation is CASSYGDRGLGQPQHF.

Many counts were recorded for this clonotype. V usage is TRBV4-2 and J usage is TRBJ1-5; 9 bases match TRBD1. The J segment lost 4 bases and the V segment lost 3 bases, leaving 4 bases of the junction unmatched. The CDR3 spans 15 residues. CDR1 LGHNA and CDR2 YNFKEQ come from the germline V gene. Written as DNA, the CDR3 is TGTGCCAGCAGCCAGACGGGACAGGGAAATCAGCCCCAGCATTTT. It is translated as CASSQTGQGNQPQHF.

This clonotype was counted a few times. This rearrangement joins TRBV7-6 to TRBJ2-7; TRBD1 might be the D (6 bases). Deletions cut 5 bases from V and 4 bases from J, with 15 bases between. Germline-derived CDR1 and CDR2 are SGHVS and FNYEAQ. The CDR3 is 14 amino acids. CDR3 loop: CASSPRQGLYEQYF. The CDR3, as DNA: TGTGCCAGCAGCCCCAGGCAGGGGTTGTACGAGCAGTACTTC. Based on the CDR3 plus reference TRBV7-6 and TRBJ2-7, the full variable domain is GAGVSQSPRYKVTKRGQDVALRCDPISGHVSLYWYRQALGQGPEFLTYFNYEAQQDKSGLPNDRFSAERPEGSISTLTIQRTEQRDSAMYRCASSPRQGLYEQYFGPGTRLTVT.

There are a few counts of this clonotype. The chain uses TRBV4-2 and TRBJ2-7; TRBD2 is a possible D gene (5 bases). The CDR3 sequence is 15 residues long. Germline CDR1 reads LGHNA; CDR2 reads YNFKEQ. Trimming shortened V by 1 base and J by 0 bases, and 10 bases separated the two germline ends. CDR3 in DNA: TGTGCCAGCAGCCAAGTGACGGGGAGCTCCTACGAGCAGTACTTC. It is translated as CASSQVTGSSYEQYF.

The V and J genes are TRBV29-1 and TRBJ1-2; D gene uncertain. Germline V lookup: CDR1 SQVTM, CDR2 ANQGSEA. CDR3 length: 12 amino acids. Trimming took 3 bases from V and 4 from J, leaving 9 bases between them. CDR3 residues: CSVDTMAYGYTF. The CDR3 bases are TGCAGCGTTGATACGATGGCCTATGGCTACACCTTC.

This clonotype came up many times. The chain employs TRBV2 and TRBJ2-2, with TRBD2 as a possible D gene (6 bases). V gave up 7 bases and J gave up 3 bases, with 9 bases separating them. Germline loops: CDR1 SNHLY, CDR2 FYNNEI. The CDR3 has 13 amino acids. The CDR3 here is CASIREYTGELFF. CDR3 DNA: TGTGCCAGCATTCGGGAGTACACCGGGGAGCTGTTTTTT.

This clonotype was observed at least ten times. This chain uses TRBV6-5 with TRBJ1-1, with D possibly TRBD1 on 5 matching bases. Germline assignment: CDR1 MNHEY and CDR2 SVGAGI. The CDR3 sequence is 13 residues long. The V gene lost 6 bases and the J gene lost 1 base, with 9 bases spanning the gap. This CDR3 reads CASSSGGNTEAFF. The CDR3 DNA is TGTGCCAGCAGCTCCGGGGGGAACACTGAAGCTTTCTTT.

The CDR3 DNA follows: TGTGCCAGCTCACCTTTGGACGGACCTAATGAAAAACTGTTTTTT. Residues: CASSPLDGPNEKLFF. The chain is built from TRBV18 and TRBJ1-4; no definite D call. Germline CDR1 reads KGHSH; CDR2 reads LQKENI. The V and J ends lost 3 bases and 3 bases respectively, with 11 bases between them. CDR3 length: 15 amino acids.

This clonotype was seen repeatedly, ten times or more. The chain carries TRBV11-3 and TRBJ2-3; TRBD2 matches at 9 bases. The germline gives CDR1 SGHNT, CDR2 YENEEA. This CDR3 spans 17 amino acids. Trimming cost V 5 bases and J 3 bases; bases outside gene matches: 12. In DNA, the CDR3 is TGTGCCAGCAGCCCAGGACGGGCGGGGGGGACTACAGATACGCAGTATTTT. Its translation: CASSPGRAGGTTDTQYF.

The chain combines TRBV7-8 with TRBJ1-5; D unclear. Germline CDR1 SGHVS, CDR2 FQNEAQ. V shed 1 base and J shed 3 bases, with 13 bases lying between them. This CDR3 has 16 residues. The CDR3 loop is CASSLEVSQPNQPQHF. In DNA form, the CDR3 reads TGTGCCAGCAGCTTAGAAGTATCACAACCCAATCAGCCCCAGCATTTT.

Ten or more counts support this clonotype. V is TRBV7-6 and J is TRBJ2-2; a possible D gene is TRBD2 (7 bases). V dropped 5 bases and J dropped 4 bases, with 17 bases sitting between them. Germline CDR1 is SGHVS and CDR2 is FNYEAQ. The CDR3 is made up of 16 amino acids. Here the CDR3 DNA reads TGTGCCAGCAGCCAAGGGGGAGGGCGGCTCACCGGGGAGCTGTTTTTT. It yields the protein CASSQGGGRLTGELFF.

V and J are TRBV6-2 or TRBV6-3 and TRBJ1-2; no clear D. The V and J ends lost 10 bases and 8 bases respectively, with 23 bases between them. CDR1 MNHEY and CDR2 SVGEGT come from the germline V gene. CDR3 length: 14 amino acids. The CDR3 loop reads CATRPIGALLGYTF. CDR3 sequence (DNA): TGTGCCACGCGACCCATAGGTGCTCTGCTCGGCTACACCTTC.